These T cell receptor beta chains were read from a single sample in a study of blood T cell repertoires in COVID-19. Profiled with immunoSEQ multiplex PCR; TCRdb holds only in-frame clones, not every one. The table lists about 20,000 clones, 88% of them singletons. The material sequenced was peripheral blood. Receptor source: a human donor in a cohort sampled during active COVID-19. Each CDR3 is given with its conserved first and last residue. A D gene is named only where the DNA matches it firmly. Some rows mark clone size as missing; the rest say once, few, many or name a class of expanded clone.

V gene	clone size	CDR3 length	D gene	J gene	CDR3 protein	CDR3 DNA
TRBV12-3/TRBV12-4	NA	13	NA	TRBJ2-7	CASSFGLGSEQYF	TGTGCCAGCTCATTCGGGTTGGGGAGTGAGCAGTACTTC
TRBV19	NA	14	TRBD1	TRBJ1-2	CASRGQGAVYGYTF	TGTGCCAGTAGAGGACAGGGGGCTGTCTATGGCTACACCTTC
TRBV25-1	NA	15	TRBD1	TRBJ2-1	CASRSDRGVYNEQFF	TGTGCCAGCAGATCCGACAGGGGGGTTTACAATGAGCAGTTCTTC
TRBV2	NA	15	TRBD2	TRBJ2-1	CASSEAWDYYNEQFF	TGTGCCAGCAGTGAAGCGTGGGACTACTACAATGAGCAGTTCTTC
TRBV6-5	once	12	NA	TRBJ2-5	CASELYQETQYF	TGTGCCAGCGAACTGTACCAAGAGACCCAGTACTTC
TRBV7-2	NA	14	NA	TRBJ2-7	CASSLAVGGHEQYF	TGTGCCAGCAGCTTAGCGGTCGGAGGCCACGAGCAGTACTTC
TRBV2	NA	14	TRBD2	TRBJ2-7	CASSPGTSGYEQYF	TGTGCCAGCAGTCCCGGGACTAGCGGTTACGAGCAGTACTTC
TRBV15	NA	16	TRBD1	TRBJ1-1	CATSSTTTGKVIEAFF	TGTGCCACCAGCAGCACCACGACAGGGAAGGTGATTGAAGCTTTCTTT
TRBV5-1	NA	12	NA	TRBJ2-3	CASSSYTDTQYF	TGCGCCAGCAGCTCCTACACAGATACGCAGTATTTT
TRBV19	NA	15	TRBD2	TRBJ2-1	CASTTLAGGRNEQFF	TGTGCCAGTACTACTCTAGCGGGGGGGCGAAATGAGCAGTTCTTC
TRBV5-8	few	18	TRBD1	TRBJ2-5	CASSLFALLDRGEETQYF	TGTGCCAGCAGCTTGTTTGCCTTGCTGGACAGGGGGGAAGAGACCCAGTACTTC
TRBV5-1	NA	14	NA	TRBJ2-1	CASSLRGASNEQFF	TGCGCCAGCAGCTTGCGGGGGGCATCAAATGAGCAGTTCTTC
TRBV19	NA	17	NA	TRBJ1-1	CASSIGQGRWGHIEAFF	TGTGCCAGTAGTATTGGCCAGGGAAGATGGGGTCACATTGAAGCTTTCTTT
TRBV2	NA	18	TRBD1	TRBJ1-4	CASSVPAGTGATNEKLFF	TGTGCCAGCAGTGTCCCGGCCGGGACAGGGGCAACTAATGAAAAACTGTTTTTT
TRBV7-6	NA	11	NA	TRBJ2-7	CASRNQGEQYF	TGTGCCAGCAGAAATCAGGGCGAGCAGTACTTC
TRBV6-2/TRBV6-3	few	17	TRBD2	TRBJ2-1	CASSYSGTSGIYNEQFF	TGTGCCAGCAGTTACTCCGGGACTAGCGGGATATACAATGAGCAGTTCTTC
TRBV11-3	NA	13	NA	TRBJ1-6	CASSLSGDSPLHF	TGTGCCAGCAGCTTATCGGGGGATTCACCCCTCCACTTT
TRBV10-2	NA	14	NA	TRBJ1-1	CASSAGSVHTEAFF	TGCGCCAGCAGTGCAGGGTCCGTCCACACTGAAGCTTTCTTT
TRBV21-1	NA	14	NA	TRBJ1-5	CASSPGCSNQPQHF	TGTGCCAGCAGCCCGGGGTGCAGCAATCAGCCCCAGCATTTT
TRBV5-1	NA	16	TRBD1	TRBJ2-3	CASSFLGDSTADTQYF	TGCGCCAGCAGCTTCTTAGGGGACAGCACCGCAGATACGCAGTATTTT
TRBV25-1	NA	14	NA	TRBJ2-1	CAIHTGQPWDEQFF	TGTGCCATCCATACCGGACAGCCATGGGATGAGCAGTTCTTC
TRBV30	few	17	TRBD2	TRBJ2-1	CAWSPGTSGGAGNEQFF	TGTGCCTGGAGTCCCGGGACTAGCGGGGGGGCCGGGAATGAGCAGTTCTTC
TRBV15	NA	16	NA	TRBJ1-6	CATSRAGRPIQSPLHF	TGTGCCACATCGAGAGCGGGACGTCCCATACAGTCACCCCTCCACTTT
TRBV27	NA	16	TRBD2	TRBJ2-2	CASSPRLAGESGELFF	TGTGCCAGCAGTCCGAGACTAGCGGGGGAATCCGGGGAGCTGTTTTTT
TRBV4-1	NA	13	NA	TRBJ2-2	CASSHSNTGELFF	TGCGCCAGCAGCCACTCGAACACCGGGGAGCTGTTTTTT
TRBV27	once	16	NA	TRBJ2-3	CASSLSGTVGTDTQYF	TGTGCCAGCAGTTTATCCGGGACTGTGGGGACAGATACGCAGTATTTT
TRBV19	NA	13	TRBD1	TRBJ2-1	CASSAPDRDRRFF	TGTGCCAGTAGTGCACCCGACCGGGACAGGAGGTTCTTC
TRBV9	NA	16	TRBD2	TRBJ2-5	CASSGRGGSGVETQYF	TGTGCCAGCAGCGGACGAGGGGGTAGCGGGGTGGAGACCCAGTACTTC